A selection of T cell receptor beta chains follows, all from one sample in a study of Graves' ophthalmopathy and Graves' hyperthyroidism. TCRdb independently ran MiXCR on the multiplex PCR reads; one entry per CDR3 protein. The table includes approximately 160,000 distinct CDR3 sequences, around two fifths detected once. Sequences were obtained from peripheral blood. These receptors were obtained from a man younger than 45 with Graves' ophthalmopathy. Each CDR3 is given with its conserved first and last residue. Fields, in order: V gene, J gene, D gene, clone size, CDR3 protein, CDR3 DNA. The D gene is left open where the match is weak. Clone size is shown for a subset of rows, as once, few, many or a class of expanded clone.

v_call: TRBV6-5; j_call: TRBJ1-5; d_call: TRBD1; clone_size: -; cdr3_aa: CASSSSLGQGHQPQHF; cdr3_nt: TGTGCCAGCAGCTCCTCCTTGGGACAGGGACATCAGCCCCAGCATTTT
v_call: TRBV12-3/TRBV12-4; j_call: TRBJ2-7; d_call: -; clone_size: many; cdr3_aa: CASSFLMEQYF; cdr3_nt: TGTGCCAGCAGTTTTTTGATGGAGCAGTACTTC
v_call: TRBV6-5; j_call: TRBJ1-5; d_call: -; clone_size: -; cdr3_aa: CASSYRQYSQPQHF; cdr3_nt: TGTGCCAGCAGTTACCGACAGTACAGTCAGCCCCAGCATTTT
v_call: TRBV11-1; j_call: TRBJ2-7; d_call: TRBD2; clone_size: many; cdr3_aa: CASSLGGSGGGYEQYF; cdr3_nt: TGTGCCAGCAGCTTAGGAGGATCGGGAGGCGGGTACGAGCAGTACTTC
v_call: TRBV18; j_call: TRBJ2-7; d_call: TRBD2; clone_size: many; cdr3_aa: CASSPGTSGRYSYEQYF; cdr3_nt: TGTGCCAGCTCACCAGGGACTAGCGGGAGATACTCCTACGAGCAGTACTTC
v_call: TRBV19; j_call: TRBJ1-5; d_call: -; clone_size: many; cdr3_aa: CAIDGGLGRNQPQHF; cdr3_nt: TGTGCCATCGACGGGGGACTGGGCCGCAATCAGCCCCAGCATTTT
v_call: TRBV7-3; j_call: TRBJ2-5; d_call: -; clone_size: many; cdr3_aa: CATAPGRIFYETQYF; cdr3_nt: TGTGCCACGGCTCCCGGGCGGATATTTTACGAGACCCAGTACTTC
v_call: TRBV18; j_call: TRBJ2-2; d_call: -; clone_size: -; cdr3_aa: CASSPVGEATGELFF; cdr3_nt: TGTGCCAGCTCACCAGTCGGAGAGGCCACCGGGGAGCTGTTTTTT
v_call: TRBV12-5; j_call: TRBJ2-7; d_call: TRBD1; clone_size: many; cdr3_aa: CASGLDRDEQYF; cdr3_nt: TGTGCTAGTGGTTTAGACAGGGACGAGCAGTACTTC
v_call: TRBV2; j_call: TRBJ2-5; d_call: -; clone_size: -; cdr3_aa: CATKKDYGQETQYF; cdr3_nt: TGTGCCACCAAGAAGGACTACGGCCAAGAGACCCAGTACTTC
v_call: TRBV27; j_call: TRBJ1-1; d_call: -; clone_size: many; cdr3_aa: CASSLSALSMNTEAFF; cdr3_nt: TGTGCCAGCAGTTTATCGGCACTTTCCATGAACACTGAAGCTTTCTTT
v_call: TRBV29-1; j_call: TRBJ2-5; d_call: -; clone_size: -; cdr3_aa: CSVEDGRGQGLRETQYF; cdr3_nt: TGCAGCGTTGAAGATGGGCGCGGGCAGGGGCTAAGAGAGACCCAGTACTTC
v_call: TRBV11-2; j_call: TRBJ2-2; d_call: TRBD1; clone_size: -; cdr3_aa: CASSFFWTGWNTGELFF; cdr3_nt: TGTGCCAGCAGCTTTTTTTGGACAGGCTGGAACACCGGGGAGCTGTTTTTT
v_call: TRBV11-2; j_call: TRBJ2-7; d_call: -; clone_size: -; cdr3_aa: CASSPLGVRGRVYEQYF; cdr3_nt: TGTGCCAGCAGCCCCCTAGGGGTTCGGGGTCGAGTCTACGAGCAGTACTTC
v_call: TRBV10-3; j_call: TRBJ2-7; d_call: -; clone_size: -; cdr3_aa: CASSSPADSYEQYF; cdr3_nt: TGTGCCAGCAGCTCCCCCGCGGACTCCTACGAGCAGTACTTC
v_call: TRBV12-3/TRBV12-4; j_call: TRBJ1-2; d_call: TRBD1; clone_size: -; cdr3_aa: CASSSGGRTGVF; cdr3_nt: TGTGCCAGCAGTTCAGGTGGGCGGACAGGCGTGTTC
v_call: TRBV12-3/TRBV12-4; j_call: TRBJ2-7; d_call: -; clone_size: many; cdr3_aa: CASSSLEYEQYF; cdr3_nt: TGTGCCAGCAGCAGTCTAGAGTACGAGCAGTACTTC
v_call: TRBV19; j_call: TRBJ1-5; d_call: -; clone_size: many; cdr3_aa: CASSARDNSNQPQHF; cdr3_nt: TGTGCCAGTAGTGCCCGGGACAATAGCAATCAGCCCCAGCATTTT
v_call: TRBV14; j_call: TRBJ2-5; d_call: -; clone_size: once; cdr3_aa: CASSRFKGQLETQYF; cdr3_nt: TGTGCCAGCAGCCGATTCAAGGGGCAATTGGAGACCCAATACTTC
v_call: TRBV6-4; j_call: TRBJ2-7; d_call: TRBD2; clone_size: once; cdr3_aa: CASRESVSGSYEQYF; cdr3_nt: TGTGCCAGCAGGGAATCAGTAAGCGGGAGTTACGAGCAGTACTTC
v_call: TRBV12-3/TRBV12-4; j_call: TRBJ1-2; d_call: TRBD1; clone_size: few; cdr3_aa: CASSPGQAANYGYTF; cdr3_nt: TGTGCCAGCAGTCCAGGACAGGCAGCTAACTATGGCTACACCTTC
v_call: TRBV6-2/TRBV6-3; j_call: TRBJ2-2; d_call: -; clone_size: few; cdr3_aa: CASSYSSGAHTGELFF; cdr3_nt: TGTGCCAGCAGTTACTCCTCGGGAGCCCACACCGGGGAGCTGTTTTTT
v_call: TRBV6-5; j_call: TRBJ2-5; d_call: TRBD1; clone_size: many; cdr3_aa: CASSYFGQEQETQYF; cdr3_nt: TGTGCCAGCAGTTACTTTGGACAGGAGCAAGAGACCCAGTACTTC
v_call: TRBV12-3/TRBV12-4; j_call: TRBJ2-7; d_call: TRBD1; clone_size: -; cdr3_aa: CASSDRGHTYEQYF; cdr3_nt: TGTGCCAGCAGTGACAGGGGCCACACCTACGAGCAGTACTTC
v_call: TRBV6-1; j_call: TRBJ1-2; d_call: -; clone_size: -; cdr3_aa: CAGARAGGNYGYTF; cdr3_nt: TGTGCCGGCGCCAGGGCGGGAGGGAACTATGGCTACACCTTC
v_call: TRBV27; j_call: TRBJ2-7; d_call: TRBD2; clone_size: many; cdr3_aa: CASSLAGATYEQYF; cdr3_nt: TGTGCCAGCAGCCTAGCGGGAGCAACCTACGAGCAGTACTTC
v_call: TRBV12-3/TRBV12-4; j_call: TRBJ2-7; d_call: TRBD2; clone_size: once; cdr3_aa: CASSSGLAHPYEQYF; cdr3_nt: TGTGCCAGCAGTTCCGGACTAGCTCACCCCTACGAGCAGTACTTC
v_call: TRBV13; j_call: TRBJ1-1; d_call: TRBD1; clone_size: many; cdr3_aa: CASSPGGTEASF; cdr3_nt: TGTGCCAGCAGCCCAGGGGGAACTGAAGCTTCCTTT
v_call: TRBV27; j_call: TRBJ2-2; d_call: -; clone_size: many; cdr3_aa: CASSLVGPGELFF; cdr3_nt: TGTGCCAGCAGTTTGGTGGGCCCCGGGGAGCTGTTTTTT
v_call: TRBV28; j_call: TRBJ2-4; d_call: -; clone_size: many; cdr3_aa: CASSPPPGNIQYF; cdr3_nt: TGTGCCAGCAGTCCCCCTCCGGGGAACATTCAGTACTTC
v_call: TRBV11-2; j_call: TRBJ2-5; d_call: -; clone_size: many; cdr3_aa: CASSLEWAEGETQYF; cdr3_nt: TGTGCCAGCAGCTTAGAGTGGGCCGAAGGGGAGACCCAGTACTTC
v_call: TRBV6-5; j_call: TRBJ1-3; d_call: -; clone_size: once; cdr3_aa: CASRYSGSGNTIYF; cdr3_nt: TGTGCCAGCAGATATTCAGGCTCTGGAAACACCATATATTTT
v_call: TRBV19; j_call: TRBJ1-1; d_call: -; clone_size: once; cdr3_aa: CASSMGRLNTEAFF; cdr3_nt: TGTGCCAGTAGTATGGGACGCCTGAACACTGAAGCTTTCTTT
v_call: TRBV27; j_call: TRBJ2-7; d_call: TRBD2; clone_size: -; cdr3_aa: CASSYTGGQEGYEQYF; cdr3_nt: TGTGCCAGCAGCTATACGGGGGGGCAGGAGGGCTACGAGCAGTACTTC
v_call: TRBV7-2; j_call: TRBJ1-2; d_call: -; clone_size: many; cdr3_aa: CASSLAEATNYGYTF; cdr3_nt: TGTGCCAGCAGCTTAGCGGAAGCGACTAACTATGGCTACACCTTC
v_call: TRBV6-2/TRBV6-3; j_call: TRBJ1-1; d_call: -; clone_size: few; cdr3_aa: CASYDFTEAFF; cdr3_nt: TGTGCCAGCTACGACTTCACTGAAGCTTTCTTT